This entry concerns a single T cell receptor beta chain. Its specificity is unknown. Unique molecular identifiers had been added to the TCR beta cDNA libraries. TCRdb reprocessed the PCR reads via MiXCR and lists one record per CDR3 protein. The sample holds hundreds of thousands of distinct CDR3 sequences, more than 50% seen once. This record comes from a study of post-analysis software for immune sequencing data. Study summary: Both relapsing-remitting and secondary progressive multiple sclerosis featured among the disease courses, as did progressive-relapsing multiple sclerosis. General study findings and limits: With F measure, samples from one preparation batch clustered together strongly. Significantly lower normalized Chao1 diversity was found in patients with multiple sclerosis relative to controls. With TRBV5-6, TRBV5-1 and TRBV20-1 included, about five TRBV segments were more frequent in patients than in controls.

CDR1 is MNHEY and CDR2 is SVGAGI in the germline V gene. Trimming left V 3 bases short and J 3 bases short, with 15 bases between. The CDR3 runs to 15 residues. The sequence was obtained from a girl aged 2-10 years with multiple sclerosis. The chain joins TRBV6-5 to TRBJ2-7, with a tentative D call TRBD2 (6 bases). The sequenced sample consisted of blood. CDR3 DNA sequence: TGTGCCAGCAGTTATACAGGCGGAGGGGACTACGAGCAGTACTTC. This sequence encodes CASSYTGGGDYEQYF.